The entry below gives a single T cell receptor (beta chain) sequence along with its context. This sample is drawn from a study of blood T cell repertoires in COVID-19. Measured with immunoSEQ multiplex PCR; TCRdb has only the in-frame clones, and not every one. The table records about 36,000 clones, about three quarters of them present only once. The receptor comes from a man between 60 and 75 years old with acute or convalescent COVID-19. The specimen was peripheral blood.

CDR3 DNA: TGTGCCACCTCTCCCCGGGACAGACCGTACGAGCAGTACTTC. It specifies CATSPRDRPYEQYF. This chain links TRBV24-1 with TRBJ2-7, with TRBD1 matching 7 bases. This CDR3 is 14 amino acids long. J was trimmed by 4 bases and V by 9 bases; bases with no gene match: 11. Germline V lookup: CDR1 KGHDR, CDR2 SFDVKD.